This T cell receptor beta chain emerged from a study of cytomegalovirus exposure and HLA in healthy donors. Measured with immunoSEQ multiplex PCR; TCRdb has only the in-frame clones, and not every one. The repertoire holds some 170,000 clones, around nine tenths seen once, with roughly 1.4% in the top ten. CDR1 and CDR2 (germline): SGHKS, YYEKEE (reference sequence). The CDR3 has 17 residues. With V trimmed by 1 base and J by 2 bases, 6 bases remained unmatched. The TCR originated in a woman in her thirties in good health and CMV-seronegative. The sequenced sample consisted of PBMCs. The chain couples TRBV5-5 to TRBJ2-7; 13 bases are a match to TRBD2. The CDR3 is CASSLSPTSGGPYEQYF. Here the CDR3 DNA reads TGTGCCAGCAGCTTGAGCCCGACTAGCGGGGGGCCCTACGAGCAGTACTTC. The full variable domain, completed using reference TRBV5-5 and TRBJ2-7, is DAGVTQSPTHLIKTRGQQVTLRCSPISGHKSVSWYQQVLGQGPQFIFQYYEKEERGRGNFPDRFSARQFPNYSSELNVNALLLGDSALYLCASSLSPTSGGPYEQYFGPGTRLTVT.